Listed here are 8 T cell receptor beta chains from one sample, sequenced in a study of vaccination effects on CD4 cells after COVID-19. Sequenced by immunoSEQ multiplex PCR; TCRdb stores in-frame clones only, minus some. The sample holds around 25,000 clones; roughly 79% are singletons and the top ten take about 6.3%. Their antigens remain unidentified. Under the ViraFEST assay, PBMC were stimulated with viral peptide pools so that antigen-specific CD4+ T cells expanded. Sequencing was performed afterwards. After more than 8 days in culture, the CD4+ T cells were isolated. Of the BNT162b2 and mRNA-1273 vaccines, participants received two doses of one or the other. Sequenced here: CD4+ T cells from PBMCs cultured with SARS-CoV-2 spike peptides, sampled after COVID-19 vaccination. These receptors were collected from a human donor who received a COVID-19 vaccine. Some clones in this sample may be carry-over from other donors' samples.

The CDR3 DNA is TGTGCCAGCAGCTTCGGGGTAGGTGAGCAGTTCTTC. As protein: CASSFGVGEQFF. J is TRBJ2-1 and V is TRBV7-2; the D gene is possibly TRBD2 (5 bases). Germline V gene data show CDR1 as SGHTA and CDR2 as FQGNSA. This CDR3 comprises 12 residues. With 3 bases removed from V and 9 bases from J, the gap between germline ends came to 9 bases.

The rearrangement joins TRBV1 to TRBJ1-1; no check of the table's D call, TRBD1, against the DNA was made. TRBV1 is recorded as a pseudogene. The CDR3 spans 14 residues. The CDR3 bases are TGCACCAGCAGCAGAACAGGAGTGAACACTGAAGCTTTCTTT. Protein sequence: CTSSRTGVNTEAFF.

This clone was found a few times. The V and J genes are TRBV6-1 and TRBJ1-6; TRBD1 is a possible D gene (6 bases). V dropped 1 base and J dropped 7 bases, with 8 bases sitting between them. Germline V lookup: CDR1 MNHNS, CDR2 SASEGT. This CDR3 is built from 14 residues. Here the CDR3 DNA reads TGTGCCAGCAGTGAAGACAGGGTGAATTCACCCCTCCACTTT. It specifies CASSEDRVNSPLHF.

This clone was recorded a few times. CDR3 loop: CASSLKQGFTGELFF. In nucleotides, the CDR3 is TGTGCCAGCAGCTTAAAACAGGGTTTCACCGGGGAGCTGTTTTTT. The rearrangement joins TRBV3-1 (or the pseudogene TRBV3-2) to TRBJ2-2, with a weak D call TRBD1 (6 bases). Germline V gives CDR1 LGHDT, CDR2 YNNKEL (reference sequence). V dropped 5 bases and J dropped 4 bases, with 14 bases sitting between them. This CDR3 region has 15 residues.

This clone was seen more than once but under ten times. CDR3 sequence reads: CASSSRAGAGTGELFF. CDR3 bases: TGTGCCAGCAGCTCTCGAGCGGGGGCGGGGACCGGGGAGCTGTTTTTT. This sequence joins TRBV7-2 and TRBJ2-2, with 8 bases lining up with TRBD2. With 4 bases clipped from V and 5 bases from J, the junction kept 9 bases outside the gene matches. In germline, CDR1 is SGHTA, CDR2 FQGNSA. The CDR3 is made up of 16 amino acids.

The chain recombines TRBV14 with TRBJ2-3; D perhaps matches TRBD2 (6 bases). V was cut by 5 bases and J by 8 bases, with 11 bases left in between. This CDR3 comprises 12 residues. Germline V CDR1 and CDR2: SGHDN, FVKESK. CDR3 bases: TGTGCCAGCAGCGTCGGGCGGGGTACGCAGTATTTT. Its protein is CASSVGRGTQYF.

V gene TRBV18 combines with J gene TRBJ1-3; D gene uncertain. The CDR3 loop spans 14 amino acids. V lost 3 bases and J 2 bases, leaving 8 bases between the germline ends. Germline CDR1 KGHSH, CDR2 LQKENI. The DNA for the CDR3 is TGTGCCAGCTCACCTTCCGGGGCTGGAAACACCATATATTTT. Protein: CASSPSGAGNTIYF.

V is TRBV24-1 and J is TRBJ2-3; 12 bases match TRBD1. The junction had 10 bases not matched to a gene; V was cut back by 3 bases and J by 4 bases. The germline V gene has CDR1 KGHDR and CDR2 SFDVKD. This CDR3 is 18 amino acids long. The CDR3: CATSDPTGTGGDSDTQYF. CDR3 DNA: TGTGCCACCAGTGATCCCACCGGGACAGGGGGCGACTCAGATACGCAGTATTTT.